This T cell receptor beta chain was identified during a study of T cell changes during pregnancy in multiple sclerosis. Data came from immunoSEQ multiplex PCR; TCRdb stores just in-frame clones and leaves some out. The repertoire holds about 38,000 clones, with roughly nine tenths as singletons. The sample was CD8+ T cells from peripheral blood mononuclear cells, taken in the third trimester of pregnancy. This TCR derives from a female donor with multiple sclerosis, enrolled in a pregnancy study.

CDR3 in DNA: TGTGCCAGCAGTACAGGGACAGGGGGTTCCTACGAGCAGTACTTC. Translating gives CASSTGTGGSYEQYF. This chain links TRBV27 with TRBJ2-7; 11 bases agree with TRBD1. Germline CDR1 reads MNHEY; CDR2 reads SMNVEV (reference sequence). The CDR3 is made up of 15 amino acids. The V segment lost 5 bases and the J segment 1 base; nucleotides outside the gene matches: 4.